This TCR beta chain was identified in a study of blood T cell repertoires in COVID-19. Study-level background: The United States, Italy and Spain provided the acute and convalescent COVID-19 samples. The cDNA or gDNA used as material had been derived from T cells, B-cell-depleted T cells, or PBMCs.

In the authors' workflow: Amplification of reference gene primers was used by the study to estimate nucleated cell counts. Clones were read by immunoSEQ multiplex PCR, and TCRdb kept only the in-frame ones, dropping some. From that table come the V and J calls and clone size; the DNA was used to work out D and trimming. The table has about 230,000 clones, roughly 90% seen once. The CDR3 has 15 amino acids. CDR1 and CDR2 from the germline V gene are SGHTA and FQGNSA. V lost 1 base to trimming and J lost 10 bases; unmatched junction nucleotides: 10. What was sequenced was peripheral blood. The TCR comes from a woman in her sixties or seventies with acute or convalescent COVID-19. The rearrangement joins TRBV7-2 to TRBJ2-3; 8 bases align to TRBD2. CDR3 nucleotide sequence: TGTGCCAGCAGCTTAGGTATTTCGAGCGGGAGATCGCAGTATTTT. Translating it yields CASSLGISSGRSQYF. Drawing the rest from reference TRBV7-2 and TRBJ2-3, the complete variable domain is GAGVSQSPSNKVTEKGKDVELRCDPISGHTALYWYRQSLGQGLEFLIYFQGNSAPDKSGLPSDRFSAERTGGSVSTLTIQRTQQEDSAVYLCASSLGISSGRSQYFGPGTRLTVL.